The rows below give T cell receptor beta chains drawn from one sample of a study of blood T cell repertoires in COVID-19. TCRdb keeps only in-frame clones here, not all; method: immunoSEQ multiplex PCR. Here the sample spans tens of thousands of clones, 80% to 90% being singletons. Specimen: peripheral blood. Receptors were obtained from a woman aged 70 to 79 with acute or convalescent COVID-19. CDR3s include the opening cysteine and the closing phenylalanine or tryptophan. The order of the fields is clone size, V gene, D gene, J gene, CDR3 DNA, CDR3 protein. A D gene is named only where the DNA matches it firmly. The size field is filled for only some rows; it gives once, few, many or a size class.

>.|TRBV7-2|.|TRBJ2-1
TGTGCCAGCAGCTTGACTGCGGTCAATGAGCAGTTCTTC
CASSLTAVNEQFF
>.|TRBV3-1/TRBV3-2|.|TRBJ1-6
TGTGCCAGCAGCAGCGGACAGACTATACCCTATGGTAATTCACCCCTCCACTTT
CASSSGQTIPYGNSPLHF
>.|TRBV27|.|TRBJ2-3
TGTGCCAGCAGTTTCAGGGACACAGATACGCAGTATTTT
CASSFRDTDTQYF
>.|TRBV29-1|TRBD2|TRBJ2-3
TGCAGCGTTGGGGTATTAGCGGGGGGGCCCGCAGATACGCAGTATTTT
CSVGVLAGGPADTQYF
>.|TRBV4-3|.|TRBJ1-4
TGCGCCAGCAGCCAATTGTGGGCGGGTGGTCCTAATGAAAAACTGTTTTTT
CASSQLWAGGPNEKLFF
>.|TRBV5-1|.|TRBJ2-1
TGCGCCAGCAGCTTGGCCGGAGGGACTCAATTCAATGAGCAGTTCTTC
CASSLAGGTQFNEQFF
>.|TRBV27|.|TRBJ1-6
TGTGCCAGCAACTTCGGTGGCAGGGTAAATTCACCCCTCCACTTT
CASNFGGRVNSPLHF
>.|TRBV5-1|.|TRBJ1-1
TGCGCCAGCAGCTTATTCGTGACAGACCCTGAAGCTTTCTTT
CASSLFVTDPEAFF
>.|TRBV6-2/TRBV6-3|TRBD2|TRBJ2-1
TGTGCCAGCAGCCCCGGACTAGAGCCAAATGAGCAGTTCTTC
CASSPGLEPNEQFF
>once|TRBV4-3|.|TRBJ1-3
TGCGCCAGCAGCCAAGATCTGCTCAGCTCTGGAAACACCATATATTTT
CASSQDLLSSGNTIYF